The sequence of this T cell receptor beta chain was determined in a study of identical twins. Using its own MiXCR run on the 5' RACE reads, TCRdb lists one record per CDR3 protein. The table includes approximately 260,000 distinct CDR3 sequences, about an eighth detected once. Trimming stripped 5 bases from V and 2 bases from J, with 16 bases between. The germline V gene encodes CDR1 SGHRS and CDR2 YFSETQ. The CDR3 sequence is 15 residues long. The chain carries TRBV5-1 and TRBJ2-5, with D possibly called TRBD1 or TRBD2 (5 bases each). Material: memory (CD45RO+) T cells sorted from blood. This sequence originates from a woman aged 18-35 years in good health. CDR3 region: CASSYVPGPQETQYF. DNA for the CDR3: TGCGCCAGCAGTTATGTACCGGGGCCGCAAGAGACCCAGTACTTC.